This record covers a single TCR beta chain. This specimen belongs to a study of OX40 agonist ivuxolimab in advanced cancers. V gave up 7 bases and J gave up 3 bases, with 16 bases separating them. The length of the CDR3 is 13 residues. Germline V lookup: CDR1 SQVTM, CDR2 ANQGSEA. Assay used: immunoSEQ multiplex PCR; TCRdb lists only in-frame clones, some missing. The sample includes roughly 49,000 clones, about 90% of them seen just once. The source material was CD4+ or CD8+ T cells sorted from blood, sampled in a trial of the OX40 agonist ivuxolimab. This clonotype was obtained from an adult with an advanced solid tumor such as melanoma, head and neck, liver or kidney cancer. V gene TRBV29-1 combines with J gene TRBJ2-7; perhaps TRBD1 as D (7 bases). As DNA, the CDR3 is TGCAGCGCCCGGGGGACAGCAAGCTACGAGCAGTACTTC. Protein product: CSARGTASYEQYF.